This entry lists 7 T cell receptor beta chains sequenced from one sample in a study of T cells in narcolepsy. This table comes from immunoSEQ multiplex PCR, and its TCRdb copy is limited to in-frame clones, with some not included. The table records around 30,000 clones, about 80% of them present only once. Sequencing used memory (CD45RA-) CD4+ T cells from blood. Source of these receptors: a human donor in good health.

V gene TRBV30 combines with J gene TRBJ2-7, with 10 bases fitting TRBD1. The germline V gene has CDR1 GTSNPN and CDR2 SVGIG (reference sequence). V shed 3 bases and J 3 bases; nucleotides not matched to a gene: 5. CDR3 length equals 14 residues. Here the CDR3 DNA reads TGTGCCTGGAGGGACGGACAGGGGGGCTACGAGCAGTACTTC. Its protein is CAWRDGQGGYEQYF.

This clone was observed a few times. The chain combines TRBV2 with TRBJ1-5; TRBD1 aligns across 9 bases. V lost 8 bases, J lost 6 bases, and 8 bases stayed unmatched. The length of the CDR3 is 14 residues. The V gene's germline CDR1 is SNHLY and CDR2 FYNNEI. The CDR3 spells CASGTTGGIQPQHF. CDR3 coding DNA: TGTGCCAGCGGTACCACAGGGGGCATTCAGCCCCAGCATTTT.

This rearrangement joins TRBV2 to TRBJ1-2; no clear D gene. CDR3 length: 12 residues. CDR1 and CDR2 (germline): SNHLY, FYNNEI. V was pared by 7 bases and J by 2 bases, with 8 bases between. CDR3: CASIGLNYGYTF. The CDR3 DNA is TGTGCCAGCATCGGACTAAACTATGGCTACACCTTC. The complete variable domain, with remaining parts taken from reference TRBV2 and TRBJ1-2, reads EPEVTQTPSHQVTQMGQEVILRCVPISNHLYFYWYRQILGQKVEFLVSFYNNEISEKSEIFDDQFSVERPDGSNFTLKIRSTKLEDSAMYFCASIGLNYGYTFGSGTRLTVV.

This clone was recorded once. The chain is built from TRBV27 and TRBJ1-2; 7 bases are shared with TRBD1. J lost 0 bases, V lost 5 bases, and 9 bases had no gene match. The CDR3 has 16 amino acids. Germline V gene data show CDR1 as MNHEY and CDR2 as SMNVEV (reference sequence). CDR3 nucleotide sequence: TGTGCCAGCAGTCCCCAGACAGGGAGTCCTAACTATGGCTACACCTTC. Protein sequence: CASSPQTGSPNYGYTF.

This clone was recorded once. CDR3 nucleotide sequence: TGTGCCAGCACCGCCCGGGGGGATACGCAGTATTTT. Its translation: CASTARGDTQYF. V is TRBV28 and J is TRBJ2-3, with D possibly being TRBD2 (6 bases). CDR3 length: 12 amino acids. The germline V and J ends were trimmed by 7 bases and 6 bases, with 11 bases remaining between them. Per germline, CDR1 MDHEN and CDR2 SYDVKM.

In its sample, this clone was seen a few times. V and J are TRBV21-1 and TRBJ2-1; TRBD2, as called in the table, went unchecked against the DNA. TRBV21-1 is assigned pseudogene status. The CDR3 extends over 18 amino acids. The DNA of the CDR3 is TGTGCCAGCAGCAACGGCCCTTCGCGGGGGGGCTCCTACAATGAGCAGTTCTTC. It translates to CASSNGPSRGGSYNEQFF.

The V gene is TRBV5-6, the J gene TRBJ2-1, with 7 bases that match TRBD2. From germline, CDR1 is SGHDT and CDR2 YYEEEE. The junction had 7 bases not matched to a gene; V was cut back by 4 bases and J by 0 bases. The CDR3 is 16 residues long. The CDR3 DNA reads as TGTGCCAGCAGCCACCTAGCGGACTCCTCCTACAATGAGCAGTTCTTC. Its translation: CASSHLADSSYNEQFF.